The next 17 T cell receptor beta chains were all read from a single sample in a study of control samples from healthy donors and cancer patients. Some clones are missing from TCRdb's copy, which holds only in-frame ones; the method was immunoSEQ multiplex PCR. The sample lists 100,000 to 150,000 clones, around 92% occurring once. Sequenced material: blood. These receptors originate from a middle-aged man in good health.

The rearrangement joins TRBV5-6 to TRBJ1-2; 9 bases line up with TRBD1. V shed 4 bases, J shed 5 bases, and the junction held 9 bases outside the gene matches. The CDR3 consists of 15 residues. The V gene's germline CDR1 is SGHDT and CDR2 YYEEEE. The CDR3 DNA is TGTGCCAGCAGCCCCAGACAGGGGGTAGGATATGGCTACACCTTC. Translation: CASSPRQGVGYGYTF.

This sequence joins TRBV2 and TRBJ1-5, with D perhaps matching TRBD1 (5 bases). CDR3 size: 16 residues. Trimming took off 0 bases at V and 3 bases at J, with 12 bases between the two ends. Germline-derived CDR1 and CDR2 are SNHLY and FYNNEI. CDR3 bases: TGTGCCAGCAGTGAAGCGCTCGGGGGGTACAATCAGCCCCAGCATTTT. Residues: CASSEALGGYNQPQHF.

This chain links TRBV19 with TRBJ1-1; possibly TRBD1 for D (6 bases). Trimming took 8 bases from V and 2 from J, leaving 18 bases between them. CDR1 LNHDA and CDR2 SQIVND come from the germline V gene (reference sequence). The CDR3 runs to 15 residues. The CDR3 bases are TGTGCCAGTCGGATCTCTGGCAGGGGAAACACTGAAGCTTTCTTT. This translates into CASRISGRGNTEAFF.

V usage is TRBV29-1 and J usage is TRBJ2-5, with D tentatively TRBD1 (7 bases). Trimming shortened V by 6 bases and J by 1 base, and 12 bases separated the two germline ends. The germline V gene has CDR1 SQVTM and CDR2 ANQGSEA. The CDR3 loop spans 13 amino acids. In DNA form, the CDR3 reads TGCAGCGTCGCGGGACAGACCCAAGAGACCCAGTACTTC. This encodes CSVAGQTQETQYF.

The sample holds one count of this clone. J is TRBJ1-2 and V is TRBV7-2, with TRBD1 matching over 9 bases. Germline V CDR1 and CDR2: SGHTA, FQGNSA. Trimming cost V 5 bases and J 8 bases; bases outside gene matches: 9. The CDR3 extends over 14 amino acids. The CDR3 reads CASSPDRGFGGYTF. In nucleotides, the CDR3 is TGTGCCAGCAGCCCCGACAGGGGGTTCGGCGGCTACACCTTC.

The chain carries TRBV7-8 and TRBJ2-7; D is undetermined. Trimming removed 5 bases at V and 9 bases at J, with 20 bases between. The CDR3 covers 14 residues. Looked up from germline, CDR1 is SGHVS and CDR2 is FQNEAQ. This CDR3 reads CASSPTSLVSRQYF. As DNA, the CDR3 is TGTGCCAGCAGCCCGACAAGTCTTGTAAGTCGGCAGTACTTC.

The V call is TRBV27, the J call TRBJ1-2, with D unresolved. V was clipped by 5 bases and J by 3 bases, with 7 bases between them. Per the germline V gene, CDR1 is MNHEY and CDR2 is SMNVEV (reference sequence). This CDR3 has 12 residues. The CDR3 bases are TGTGCCAGCAGTAGCACCGACTATGGCTACACCTTC. It encodes CASSSTDYGYTF.

The V gene is TRBV20-1, the J gene TRBJ1-5; D is undetermined. The germline V gene encodes CDR1 DFQATT and CDR2 SNEGSKA (reference sequence). The CDR3 consists of 11 residues. The CDR3 reads CSVLSNQPQHF. The CDR3 nucleotides are TGCAGCGTACTTAGCAATCAGCCCCAGCATTTT.

In this sample, this clone turned up a few times. The chain is built from TRBV2 and TRBJ2-7, with a tentative D call TRBD1 (6 bases). Trimming took off 4 bases at V and 6 bases at J, with 7 bases between the two ends. Germline values: CDR1 SNHLY, CDR2 FYNNEI. The CDR3 is made up of 11 amino acids. The CDR3: CASSADSEQYF. In DNA form, the CDR3 reads TGTGCCAGCAGTGCGGACAGCGAGCAGTACTTC. Full variable domain (outside the CDR3, taken from reference TRBV2 and TRBJ2-7): EPEVTQTPSHQVTQMGQEVILRCVPISNHLYFYWYRQILGQKVEFLVSFYNNEISEKSEIFDDQFSVERPDGSNFTLKIRSTKLEDSAMYFCASSADSEQYFGPGTRLTVT.

In its sample, this clone was seen once. The rearrangement links TRBV4-1 to TRBJ1-1; 7 bases match TRBD1. Germline CDR1 MGHRA, CDR2 YSYEKL. Unmatched junction bases numbered 9, after V lost 1 base and J lost 7 bases. The CDR3 length is 15 residues. As DNA, the CDR3 is TGCGCCAGCAGCCAAGGGACAGGTTTTCAGGGTGAAGCTTTCTTT. This gives the protein CASSQGTGFQGEAFF.

For this clone: Other DNA sequences in the same sample also yield this CDR3. This chain uses TRBV6-5 with TRBJ2-2; TRBD1 aligns across 10 bases. With 6 bases clipped from V and 1 base from J, the junction kept 2 bases outside the gene matches. Germline CDR1 and CDR2: MNHEY and SVGAGI. The CDR3 consists of 15 residues. For the CDR3, the DNA is TGTGCCAGCAGGGACAGGGGGGTGAACACCGGGGAGCTGTTTTTT. Amino acid sequence: CASRDRGVNTGELFF.

The chain is built from TRBV5-5 and TRBJ2-7; TRBD1 matches at 9 bases. With V trimmed by 1 base and J by 0 bases, 2 bases remained unmatched. CDR1 and CDR2 from the germline V gene are SGHKS and YYEKEE (reference sequence). There are 15 residues in the CDR3. CDR3 nucleotide sequence: TGTGCCAGCAGCTTGAACAGGGGGCCCTCCTACGAGCAGTACTTC. Residues: CASSLNRGPSYEQYF.

This rearrangement joins TRBV7-2 to TRBJ2-3; TRBD2 matches 12 bases. V dropped 4 bases and J dropped 8; count of bases not matched to a gene: 13. The CDR3 has 17 residues. Germline values: CDR1 SGHTA, CDR2 FQGNSA. The CDR3: CASSSSRLAGGPSTQYF. As DNA, the CDR3 is TGTGCCAGCAGCTCAAGCCGCCTAGCGGGGGGGCCGAGTACGCAGTATTTT.

This chain joins TRBV18 and TRBJ2-3, with D perhaps assigned TRBD1 or TRBD2 (6 bases each). Germline CDR1 KGHSH, CDR2 LQKENI. The CDR3 extends over 14 amino acids. V lost 2 bases, J lost 2 bases, and 8 bases lay in between. The CDR3 DNA is TGTGCCAGCTCACCAAGGGGGGCCACAGATACGCAGTATTTT. It encodes CASSPRGATDTQYF.

V usage is TRBV10-3 and J usage is TRBJ1-1; 10 nucleotides agree with TRBD1. The CDR3 length is 12 residues. V was clipped by 4 bases and J by 10 bases; unmatched bases: 3. The germline CDR1 and CDR2 sequences are ENHRY and SYGVKD. In DNA form, the CDR3 reads TGTGCCATCAGTGCGGGACAGGGGTCAGCTTTCTTT. This sequence encodes CAISAGQGSAFF.

The V gene is TRBV12-3 or TRBV12-4, the J gene TRBJ1-6; the D gene is possibly TRBD1 (5 bases). This CDR3 comprises 13 residues. Trimming left V 4 bases short and J 11 bases short, with 12 bases between. CDR3 nucleotide sequence: TGTGCCAGCAGTTCGGGACCTGAAACACCCCTCCACTTT. This translates into CASSSGPETPLHF.

The chain recombines TRBV9 with TRBJ2-5, with 9 bases identical to TRBD2. The CDR3 sequence is 14 residues long. Looked up from germline, CDR1 is SGDLS and CDR2 is YYNGEE. The V gene end was trimmed by 3 bases and the J gene end by 2 bases; junction bases not matched to a gene: 2. The CDR3 loop reads CASSGAGGQETQYF. The DNA for the CDR3 is TGTGCCAGCAGCGGAGCGGGGGGTCAAGAGACCCAGTACTTC. Based on the CDR3 plus reference TRBV9 and TRBJ2-5, the full variable domain is DSGVTQTPKHLITATGQRVTLRCSPRSGDLSVYWYQQSLDQGLQFLIQYYNGEERAKGNILERFSAQQFPDLHSELNLSSLELGDSALYFCASSGAGGQETQYFGPGTRLLVL.